This TCR beta chain was documented in a study of blood T cell repertoires in COVID-19. Background on the study: Samples came from the United States, Italy and Spain, spanning acute and convalescent COVID-19. The cDNA or gDNA used as material had been derived from T cells, B-cell-depleted T cells, or PBMCs.

The CDR3 has 12 amino acids. Germline assignment: CDR1 MNHEY and CDR2 SVGEGT. With 2 bases removed from V and 3 bases from J, the gap between germline ends came to 4 bases. Profiled with immunoSEQ multiplex PCR; TCRdb holds only in-frame clones, not every one. This table has 95,000 to 100,000 clones, 85% appearing once. The sequence derives from a woman between 70 and 85 years old with active or convalescent COVID-19. The chain has TRBV6-2 or TRBV6-3 and TRBJ1-2; D not resolved. What was sequenced was peripheral blood. CDR3: CASSYPDYGYTF. The DNA of the CDR3 is TGTGCCAGCAGTTACCCAGACTATGGCTACACCTTC.